The 11 T cell receptor beta chains below were found in one sample sequenced in a study of OX40 agonist ivuxolimab in advanced cancers. The assay was immunoSEQ multiplex PCR, and TCRdb's table has in-frame clones only and misses some. The table has fewer than 90,000 clones, 75% to 95% seen once; the top ten hold around 1.7%. The source material was CD4+ or CD8+ T cells sorted from blood, sampled in a trial of the OX40 agonist ivuxolimab. The receptor source for this set is an adult with an advanced solid tumor such as melanoma, head and neck, liver or kidney cancer.

This chain links TRBV30 with TRBJ2-7; a weak D match, TRBD1 (6 bases). Germline CDR1 reads GTSNPN; CDR2 reads SVGIG (reference sequence). Trimming shortened V by 3 bases and J by 6 bases, and 12 bases separated the two germline ends. The CDR3 consists of 12 residues. CDR3 DNA: TGTGCCTGGAGCGGACAGAAAGCCGAGCAGTACTTC. Translation: CAWSGQKAEQYF.

J is TRBJ2-2 and V is TRBV4-1; TRBD2 aligns across 10 bases. Germline loops: CDR1 MGHRA, CDR2 YSYEKL. CDR3 length: 17 residues. V trimming: 8 bases; J trimming: 5 bases; junction bases outside the gene matches: 14. CDR3 amino acids: CASGRGLAGVGTGELFF. Written as DNA, the CDR3 is TGCGCCAGCGGGAGGGGGCTAGCGGGAGTCGGAACCGGGGAGCTGTTTTTT.

This sequence joins TRBV2 and TRBJ2-3; D is possibly TRBD2 (5 bases). Germline V gene lookup returns CDR1 SNHLY and CDR2 FYNNEI. There are 16 residues in the CDR3. V lost 7 bases and J 0 bases, leaving 17 bases between the germline ends. The CDR3 nucleotides are TGTGCCAGCATGAGCCCCGTCTGGAGGAGCACAGATACGCAGTATTTT. Translated, it gives CASMSPVWRSTDTQYF.

In its sample, this clone was seen once. The chain carries TRBV7-9 and TRBJ1-1, with D unclear. Germline V gives CDR1 SEHNR, CDR2 FQNEAQ (reference sequence). Between the trimmed V and J ends, which lost 5 bases and 11 bases, there was a span of 15 bases. The CDR3 consists of 12 residues. DNA for the CDR3: TGTGCCAGCAGCCTCCAGGACCCTAAGGCTTTCTTT. The encoded protein is CASSLQDPKAFF.

This clone was found many times. V gene TRBV7-6 combines with J gene TRBJ1-2; 12 bases line up with TRBD1. V lost 4 bases to trimming and J lost 5 bases; unmatched junction nucleotides: 5. This CDR3 has 15 amino acids. Germline assignment: CDR1 SGHVS and CDR2 FNYEAQ. CDR3 protein: CASSSGTGGSYGYTF. For the CDR3, the DNA is TGTGCCAGCAGCTCAGGGACAGGGGGCTCTTATGGCTACACCTTC. Combining the CDR3 with reference TRBV7-6 and TRBJ1-2 gives the whole variable domain GAGVSQSPRYKVTKRGQDVALRCDPISGHVSLYWYRQALGQGPEFLTYFNYEAQQDKSGLPNDRFSAERPEGSISTLTIQRTEQRDSAMYRCASSSGTGGSYGYTFGSGTRLTVV.

V and J are TRBV27 and TRBJ2-7, with a possible D match to TRBD2 (6 bases). Deletions cut 4 bases from V and 5 bases from J, with 21 bases between. The CDR3 length is 16 residues. The germline CDR1 and CDR2 sequences are MNHEY and SMNVEV (reference sequence). The CDR3 loop reads CASSSSAGVSTHEQYF. The DNA of the CDR3 is TGTGCCAGCAGTTCTTCAGCGGGCGTGTCTACCCACGAGCAGTACTTC.

V is TRBV5-1 and J is TRBJ1-2, with D possibly matching TRBD1 (6 bases). Germline V lookup: CDR1 SGHRS, CDR2 YFSETQ. The V and J ends lost 3 bases and 3 bases respectively, with 9 bases between them. The CDR3 runs to 13 residues. The DNA of the CDR3 is TGCGCCAGCAGCTCGGACAGTTACTATGGCTACACCTTC. Protein sequence: CASSSDSYYGYTF. The full variable domain, its missing parts supplied by reference TRBV5-1 and TRBJ1-2, is KAGVTQTPRYLIKTRGQQVTLSCSPISGHRSVSWYQQTPGQGLQFLFEYFSETQRNKGNFPGRFSGRQFSNSRSEMNVSTLELGDSALYLCASSSDSYYGYTFGSGTRLTVV.

The V and J genes are TRBV6-1 and TRBJ2-5; no reliable D call. V was clipped by 2 bases and J by 5 bases, with 6 bases between them. The CDR3 has 12 residues. Per germline, CDR1 MNHNS and CDR2 SASEGT. For the CDR3, the DNA is TGTGCCAGCAGTGAAACCAGGGAGACCCAGTACTTC. Protein sequence: CASSETRETQYF.

This chain uses TRBV7-2 with TRBJ2-5; D is tentatively TRBD1 or TRBD2 (6 bases each). The V gene's germline CDR1 is SGHTA and CDR2 FQGNSA. Deletions cut 1 base from V and 3 bases from J, with 9 bases between. The CDR3 has 14 residues. In DNA, the CDR3 is TGTGCCAGCAGCTTAGGCGGGACAAAAGAGACCCAGTACTTC. Translated: CASSLGGTKETQYF.

The sample holds one count of this clone. This sequence joins TRBV30 and TRBJ1-5; 11 bases line up with TRBD1. CDR1 and CDR2 (germline): GTSNPN, SVGIG (reference sequence). This CDR3 comprises 14 residues. V trimming: 5 bases; J trimming: 2 bases; junction bases outside the gene matches: 2. The CDR3 spells CAWGQGAGNQPQHF. The DNA of the CDR3 is TGTGCCTGGGGACAGGGGGCTGGCAATCAGCCCCAGCATTTT.

J is TRBJ1-2 and V is TRBV5-1; 7 bases are shared with TRBD1. The CDR3 runs 15 residues. Germline values: CDR1 SGHRS, CDR2 YFSETQ. After removal of 4 bases from V and 4 bases from J, the junction contained 10 bases not matched to a gene. CDR3 DNA: TGCGCCAGCAGCCGGGGAGAGGGGGCATTCTATGGCTACACCTTC. Its protein product is CASSRGEGAFYGYTF.